The 9 T cell receptor beta chains below were found in one sample sequenced in a study of graft-versus-host responses after intestinal transplantation. The method was immunoSEQ multiplex PCR; TCRdb's version includes in-frame clones alone and lacks a portion of them. The sample shows about 90,000 clones, roughly four fifths of them seen only once. For these TCRs, the target antigens are not known. The material was unstimulated CD4+ T cells sorted from spleen or lymph node cells, obtained before intestinal transplant. The receptor set was obtained from a human donor who received an intestinal transplant.

The chain carries TRBV2 and TRBJ2-1; tentatively, D is TRBD2 (6 bases). Germline V lookup: CDR1 SNHLY, CDR2 FYNNEI. This CDR3 contains 15 residues. V was cut by 5 bases and J by 7 bases, with 18 bases left in between. As DNA, the CDR3 is TGTGCCAGCAGTTTTCGACTCGCTGGGGGGAATGAGCAGTTCTTC. It translates to CASSFRLAGGNEQFF. Complete variable domain (other parts from reference TRBV2 and TRBJ2-1): EPEVTQTPSHQVTQMGQEVILRCVPISNHLYFYWYRQILGQKVEFLVSFYNNEISEKSEIFDDQFSVERPDGSNFTLKIRSTKLEDSAMYFCASSFRLAGGNEQFFGPGTRLTVL.

The V call is TRBV6-5, the J call TRBJ1-1, with D maybe TRBD1 (6 bases). CDR3 length: 14 amino acids. Germline CDR1 and CDR2: MNHEY and SVGAGI. The V and J ends lost 0 bases and 4 bases respectively, with 9 bases between them. For the CDR3, the DNA is TGTGCCAGCAGTTACTCGAGCAGGGGCACTGAAGCTTTCTTT. Protein: CASSYSSRGTEAFF.

The chain recombines TRBV7-6 with TRBJ2-7; TRBD1 aligns across 8 bases. Germline V CDR1 and CDR2: SGHVS, FNYEAQ. The CDR3 extends over 15 amino acids. V gave up 5 bases and J gave up 6 bases; unmatched junction bases: 12. The CDR3 region has the DNA TGTGCCAGCAGCCCGCAGAGGACAGGGTCTATCGAGCAGTACTTC. This encodes CASSPQRTGSIEQYF.

The genes are TRBV6-1 and TRBJ2-3; 11 nucleotides match TRBD1. The CDR3 is 15 amino acids. V dropped 6 bases and J dropped 4; count of bases not matched to a gene: 6. Looked up from germline, CDR1 is MNHNS and CDR2 is SASEGT. The CDR3 DNA is TGTGCCAGCAGCTCGCGGACAGGGGGCGCAGATACGCAGTATTTT. The encoded protein is CASSSRTGGADTQYF.

The V call is TRBV19, the J call TRBJ1-5; 11 positions match TRBD1. The CDR3 has 15 residues. Germline loops: CDR1 LNHDA, CDR2 SQIVND (reference sequence). J lost 3 bases, V lost 5 bases, and 3 bases had no gene match. The CDR3 DNA sequence: TGTGCCAGTAGTCCGGGACAGGGGGACAATCAGCCCCAGCATTTT. It specifies CASSPGQGDNQPQHF. The whole variable domain, filled in from reference TRBV19 and TRBJ1-5, reads DGGITQSPKYLFRKEGQNVTLSCEQNLNHDAMYWYRQDPGQGLRLIYYSQIVNDFQKGDIAEGYSVSREKKESFPLTVTSAQKNPTAFYLCASSPGQGDNQPQHFGDGTRLSIL.

This chain links TRBV6-5 with TRBJ1-4, with 10 bases aligning to TRBD1. The CDR3 consists of 15 residues. Trimming at V came to 5 bases and at J to 6 bases, leaving 6 bases not matched to a gene. In germline, CDR1 is MNHEY, CDR2 SVGAGI. The DNA for the CDR3 is TGTGCCAGCAGTCGACAGGGGGCGCGAGATGAAAAACTGTTTTTT. This gives the protein CASSRQGARDEKLFF.

The genes are TRBV7-2 and TRBJ2-7, with 7 bases that match TRBD2. From germline, CDR1 is SGHTA and CDR2 FQGNSA. Losses at the gene ends were 5 bases for V and 4 bases for J; bases not matched to a gene: 5. The CDR3 has 13 residues. The CDR3 DNA sequence: TGTGCCAGCAGCATCAGACTAGCTTACGAGCAGTACTTC. Its translation: CASSIRLAYEQYF.

The rearrangement joins TRBV5-1 to TRBJ2-3; 9 bases fit TRBD2. Germline CDR1 reads SGHRS; CDR2 reads YFSETQ. This CDR3 region has 15 residues. The ends lost 5 bases at V and 4 bases at J; junction bases unmatched: 8. For the CDR3, the DNA is TGCGCCAGCAGGGTGGCGGGAGGGCCGTCAGATACGCAGTATTTT. This encodes CASRVAGGPSDTQYF.

V and J are TRBV25-1 and TRBJ2-3, with D possibly being TRBD2 (6 bases). The germline V gene encodes CDR1 MGHDK and CDR2 SYGVNS. The CDR3 contains 14 residues. The ends were cut back, 3 bases at V and 2 bases at J, with 9 bases in the middle. DNA for the CDR3: TGTGCCAGCAGTGAGGGGGACTTCACAGATACGCAGTATTTT. Amino acid sequence: CASSEGDFTDTQYF.